The sequence of this T cell receptor (beta chain) was determined in a study of cytomegalovirus exposure and HLA in healthy donors. Overall study context: Previous work identified roughly 120 million unique TCR beta sequences from around 200 million T cells.

A word on this clone: Its matching antigen is unknown.

Regarding the study as a whole: According to an earlier analysis, most TCR beta V segments yielded productive rearrangements about 90% or about 30% of the time. Rarity held for most TCR sequences, but there were some public TCRs that occurred in many donors.

The germline V gene encodes CDR1 GTSNPN and CDR2 SVGIG (reference sequence). The junction had 10 bases not matched to a gene; V was cut back by 0 bases and J by 4 bases. This CDR3 comprises 16 residues. The primer mix had 60 Vbeta and 13 Jbeta primers. Methods used by the authors: Later, an analysis found roughly 80 million unique TCR beta chains, and 9.5 million to 11 million of these were shared. Profiling relied on immunoSEQ multiplex PCR, and the TCRdb table lists in-frame clones only, not all of them. V, J and clone size reflect that table, while D and trimming were determined from the DNA. Seen in this sample are tens of thousands of clones; the ten most common clones hold approximately 1.5%.

The TCR comes from a man aged 30-40 years in good health and CMV-seronegative. The chain recombines TRBV30 with TRBJ1-2; 8 nucleotides line up with TRBD1. Sequencing used PBMCs. Here the CDR3 DNA reads TGTGCCTGGAGTGTTCCCGTCAGGGGGCTTATCTATGGCTACACCTTC. Its translation: CAWSVPVRGLIYGYTF.